This T cell receptor beta chain was retrieved from a study of identical twins. This clonotype was detected only once. The germline gives CDR1 SGHNT, CDR2 YYREEE (reference sequence). The CDR3 has 16 amino acids. The trim removed 0 bases at V and 12 bases at J, leaving 15 bases unmatched. Template switching created a universal primer site, and the cDNA included unique molecular identifiers. Each CDR3 protein gets one entry after TCRdb re-called the 5' RACE reads with MiXCR. The table records about 430,000 distinct CDR3 sequences, roughly 18% of them present only once. V and J are TRBV5-4 and TRBJ2-1; 7 nucleotides agree with TRBD1. The TCR was taken from a middle-aged man in good health. Sequenced input: naive T cells sorted from blood. The CDR3 loop reads CASSLGSGQLSDGQFF. CDR3 DNA: TGTGCCAGCAGCTTGGGATCGGGACAGCTAAGCGATGGGCAGTTCTTC.